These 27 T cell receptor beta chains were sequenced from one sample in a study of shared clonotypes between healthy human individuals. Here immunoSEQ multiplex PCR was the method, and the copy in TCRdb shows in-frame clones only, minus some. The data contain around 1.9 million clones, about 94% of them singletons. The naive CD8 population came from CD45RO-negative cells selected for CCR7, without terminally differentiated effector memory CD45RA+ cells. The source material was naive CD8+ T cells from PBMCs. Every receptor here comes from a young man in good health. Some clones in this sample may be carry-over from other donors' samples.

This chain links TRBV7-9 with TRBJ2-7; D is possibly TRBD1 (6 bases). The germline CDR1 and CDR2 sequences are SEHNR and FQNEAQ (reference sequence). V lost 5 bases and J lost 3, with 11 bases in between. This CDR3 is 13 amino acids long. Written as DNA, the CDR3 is TGTGCCAGCAGCGTGGACAGCAACTACGAGCAGTACTTC. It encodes CASSVDSNYEQYF.

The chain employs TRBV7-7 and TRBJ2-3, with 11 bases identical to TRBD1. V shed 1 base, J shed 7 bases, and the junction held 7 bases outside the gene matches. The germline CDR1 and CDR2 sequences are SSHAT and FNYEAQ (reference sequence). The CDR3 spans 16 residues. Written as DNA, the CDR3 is TGTGCCAGCAGCTTAGAGTTGGGGACAGGGGGTAATACGCAGTATTTT. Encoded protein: CASSLELGTGGNTQYF.

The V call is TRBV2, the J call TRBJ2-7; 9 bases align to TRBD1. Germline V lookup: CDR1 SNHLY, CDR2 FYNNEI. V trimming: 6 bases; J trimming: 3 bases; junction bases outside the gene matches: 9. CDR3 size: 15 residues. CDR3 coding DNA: TGTGCCAGCAGAAACAGGGGGCAAGCTCTCTACGAGCAGTACTTC. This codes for CASRNRGQALYEQYF.

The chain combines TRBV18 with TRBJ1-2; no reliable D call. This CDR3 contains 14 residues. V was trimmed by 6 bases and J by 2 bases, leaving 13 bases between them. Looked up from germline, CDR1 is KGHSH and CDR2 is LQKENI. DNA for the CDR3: TGTGCCAGCTCTGCCCCGGCCTTAAACTATGGCTACACCTTC. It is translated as CASSAPALNYGYTF.

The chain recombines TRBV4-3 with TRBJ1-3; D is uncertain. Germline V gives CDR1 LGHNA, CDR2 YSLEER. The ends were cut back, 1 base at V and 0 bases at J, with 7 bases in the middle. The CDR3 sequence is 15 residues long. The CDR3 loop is CASSQGTDSGNTIYF. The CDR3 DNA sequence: TGCGCCAGCAGCCAAGGAACAGACTCTGGAAACACCATATATTTT.

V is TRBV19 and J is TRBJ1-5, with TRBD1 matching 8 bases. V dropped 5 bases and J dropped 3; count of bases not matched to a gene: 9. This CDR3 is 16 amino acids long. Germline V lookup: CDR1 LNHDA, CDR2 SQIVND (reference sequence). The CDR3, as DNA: TGTGCCAGTAGTCGCTCCGGGACAGGTTACAATCAGCCCCAGCATTTT. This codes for CASSRSGTGYNQPQHF.

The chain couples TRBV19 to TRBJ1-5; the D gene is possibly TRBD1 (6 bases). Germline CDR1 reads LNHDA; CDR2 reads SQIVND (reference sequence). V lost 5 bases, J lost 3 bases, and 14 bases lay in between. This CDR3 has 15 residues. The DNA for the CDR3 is TGTGCCAGTAGTCCAGGGGACTTTGACAATCAGCCCCAGCATTTT. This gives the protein CASSPGDFDNQPQHF.

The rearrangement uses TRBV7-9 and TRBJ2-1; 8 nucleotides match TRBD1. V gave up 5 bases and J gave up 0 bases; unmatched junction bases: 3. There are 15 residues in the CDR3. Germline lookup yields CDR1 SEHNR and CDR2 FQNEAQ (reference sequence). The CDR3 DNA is TGTGCCAGCAGCCGGACAGGGTTCTCCTACAATGAGCAGTTCTTC. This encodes CASSRTGFSYNEQFF. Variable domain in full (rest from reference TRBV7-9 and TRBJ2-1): DTGVSQNPRHKITKRGQNVTFRCDPISEHNRLYWYRQTLGQGPEFLTYFQNEAQLEKSRLLSDRFSAERPKGSFSTLEIQRTEQGDSAMYLCASSRTGFSYNEQFFGPGTRLTVL.

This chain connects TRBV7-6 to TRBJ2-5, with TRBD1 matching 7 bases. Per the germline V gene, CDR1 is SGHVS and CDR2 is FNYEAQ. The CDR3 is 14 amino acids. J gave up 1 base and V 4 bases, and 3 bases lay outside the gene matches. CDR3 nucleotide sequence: TGTGCCAGCAGCTCGACAGGGCCCCAAGAGACCCAGTACTTC. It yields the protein CASSSTGPQETQYF.

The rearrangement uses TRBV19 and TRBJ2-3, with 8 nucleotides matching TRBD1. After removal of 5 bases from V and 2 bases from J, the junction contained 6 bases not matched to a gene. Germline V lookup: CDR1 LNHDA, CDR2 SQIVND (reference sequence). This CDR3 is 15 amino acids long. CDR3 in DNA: TGTGCCAGTAGTTTTGGGACAGGCCCCACAGATACGCAGTATTTT. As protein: CASSFGTGPTDTQYF.

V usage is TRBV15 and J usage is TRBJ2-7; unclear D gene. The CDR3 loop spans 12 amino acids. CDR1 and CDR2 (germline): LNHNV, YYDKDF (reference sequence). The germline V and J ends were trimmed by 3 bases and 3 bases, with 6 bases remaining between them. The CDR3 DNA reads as TGTGCCACCAGCAGGAACTACTACGAGCAGTACTTC. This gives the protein CATSRNYYEQYF.

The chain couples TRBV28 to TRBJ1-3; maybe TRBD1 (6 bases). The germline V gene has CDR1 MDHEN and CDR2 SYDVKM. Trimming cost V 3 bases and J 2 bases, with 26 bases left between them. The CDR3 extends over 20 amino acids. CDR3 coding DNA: TGTGCCAGCAGTTTCCCCATCTCAGGGTTGCGGCCAGGGGCTGGAAACACCATATATTTT. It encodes CASSFPISGLRPGAGNTIYF.

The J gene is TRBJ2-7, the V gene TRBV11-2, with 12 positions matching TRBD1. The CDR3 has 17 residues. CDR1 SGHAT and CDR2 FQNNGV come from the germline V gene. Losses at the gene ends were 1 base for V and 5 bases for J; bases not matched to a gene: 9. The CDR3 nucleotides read TGTGCCAGCAGCTTAGTGTCCCCGGGACAGGGGGCGGACGAGCAGTACTTC. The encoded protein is CASSLVSPGQGADEQYF.

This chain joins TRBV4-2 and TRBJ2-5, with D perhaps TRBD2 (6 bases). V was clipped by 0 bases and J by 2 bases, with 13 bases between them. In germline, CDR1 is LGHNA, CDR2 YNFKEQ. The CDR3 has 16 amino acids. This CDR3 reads CASSQDPTREQETQYF. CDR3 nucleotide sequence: TGTGCCAGCAGCCAAGATCCTACCCGGGAGCAAGAGACCCAGTACTTC.

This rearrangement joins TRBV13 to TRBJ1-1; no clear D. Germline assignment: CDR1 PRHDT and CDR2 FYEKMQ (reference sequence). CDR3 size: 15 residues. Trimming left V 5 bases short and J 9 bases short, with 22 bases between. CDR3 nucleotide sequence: TGTGCCAGCAGCCCTTCCCCAGCCGACGGGCGTAAAGCTTTCTTT. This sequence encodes CASSPSPADGRKAFF.

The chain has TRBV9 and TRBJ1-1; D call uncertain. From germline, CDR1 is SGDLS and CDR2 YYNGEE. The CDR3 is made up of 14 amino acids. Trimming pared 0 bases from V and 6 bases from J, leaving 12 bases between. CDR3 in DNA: TGTGCCAGCAGCGTAGGTTTGGGCGCTGCTGAAGCTTTCTTT. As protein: CASSVGLGAAEAFF.

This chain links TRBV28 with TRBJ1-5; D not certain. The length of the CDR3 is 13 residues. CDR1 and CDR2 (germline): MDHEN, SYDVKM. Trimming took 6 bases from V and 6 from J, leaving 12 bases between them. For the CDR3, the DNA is TGTGCCAGCAGATCCGTGGTGTTTCAGCCCCAGCATTTT. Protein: CASRSVVFQPQHF.

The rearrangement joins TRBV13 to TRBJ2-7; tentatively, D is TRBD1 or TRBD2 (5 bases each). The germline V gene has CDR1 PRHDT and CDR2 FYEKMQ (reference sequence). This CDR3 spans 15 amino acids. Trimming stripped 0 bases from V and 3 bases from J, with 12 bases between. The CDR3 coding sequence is TGTGCCAGCAGCTTAGGAGGGACGCGCAACTACGAGCAGTACTTC. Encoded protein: CASSLGGTRNYEQYF.

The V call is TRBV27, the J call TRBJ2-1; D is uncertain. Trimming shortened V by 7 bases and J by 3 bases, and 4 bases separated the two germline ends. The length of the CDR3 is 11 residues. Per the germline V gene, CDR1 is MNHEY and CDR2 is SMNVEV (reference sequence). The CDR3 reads CASNFYNEQFF. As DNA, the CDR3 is TGTGCCAGCAATTTCTACAATGAGCAGTTCTTC.

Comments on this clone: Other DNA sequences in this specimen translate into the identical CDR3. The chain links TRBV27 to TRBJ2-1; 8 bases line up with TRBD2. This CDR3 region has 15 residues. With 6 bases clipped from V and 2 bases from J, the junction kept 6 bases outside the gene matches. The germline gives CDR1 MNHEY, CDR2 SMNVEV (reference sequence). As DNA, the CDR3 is TGTGCCAGCAGCCGGGGACTAGTGCCCTACAATGAGCAGTTCTTC. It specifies CASSRGLVPYNEQFF.

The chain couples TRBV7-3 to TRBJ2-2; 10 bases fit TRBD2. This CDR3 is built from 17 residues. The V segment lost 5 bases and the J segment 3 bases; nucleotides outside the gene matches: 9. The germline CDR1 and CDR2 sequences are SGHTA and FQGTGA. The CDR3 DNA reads TGTGCCAGCAGCCCAAATAATGGACTAGCGGACACCGGGGAGCTGTTTTTT. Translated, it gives CASSPNNGLADTGELFF.

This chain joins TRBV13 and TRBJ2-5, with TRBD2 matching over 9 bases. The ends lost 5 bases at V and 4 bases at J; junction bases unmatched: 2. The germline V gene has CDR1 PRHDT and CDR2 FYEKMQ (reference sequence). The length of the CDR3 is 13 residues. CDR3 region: CASSGRGGETQYF. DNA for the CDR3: TGTGCCAGCAGCGGGCGGGGGGGAGAGACCCAGTACTTC.

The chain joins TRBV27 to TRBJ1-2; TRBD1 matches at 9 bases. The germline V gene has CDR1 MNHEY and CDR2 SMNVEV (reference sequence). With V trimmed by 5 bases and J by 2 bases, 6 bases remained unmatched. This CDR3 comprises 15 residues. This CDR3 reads CASSERTGVNYGYTF. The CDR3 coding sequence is TGTGCCAGCAGTGAACGGACAGGGGTCAACTATGGCTACACCTTC.

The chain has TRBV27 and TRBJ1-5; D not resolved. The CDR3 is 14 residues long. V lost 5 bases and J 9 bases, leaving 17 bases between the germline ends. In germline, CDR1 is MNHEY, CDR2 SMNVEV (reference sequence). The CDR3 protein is CASSPRTGIGPQHF. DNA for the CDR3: TGTGCCAGCAGTCCCCGGACCGGAATCGGGCCCCAGCATTTT.

CDR3 loop: CASGIAGYGDTQYF. DNA of the CDR3: TGTGCCAGCGGTATAGCGGGGTACGGGGATACGCAGTATTTT. This chain uses TRBV27 with TRBJ2-3; 8 bases match TRBD2. V trimming: 8 bases; J trimming: 6 bases; junction bases outside the gene matches: 10. The CDR3 runs to 14 residues. Germline CDR1 MNHEY, CDR2 SMNVEV (reference sequence).

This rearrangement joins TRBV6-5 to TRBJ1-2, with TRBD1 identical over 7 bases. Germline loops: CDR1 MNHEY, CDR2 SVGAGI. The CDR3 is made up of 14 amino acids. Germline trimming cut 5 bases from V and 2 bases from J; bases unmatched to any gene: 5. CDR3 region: CASSPGTANYGYTF. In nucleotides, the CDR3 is TGTGCCAGCAGTCCAGGGACAGCGAACTATGGCTACACCTTC.

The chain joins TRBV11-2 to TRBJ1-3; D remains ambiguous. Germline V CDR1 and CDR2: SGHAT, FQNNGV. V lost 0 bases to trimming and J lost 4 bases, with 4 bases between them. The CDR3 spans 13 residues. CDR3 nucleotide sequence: TGTGCCAGCAGCTTAGAAAACGGAAACACCATATATTTT. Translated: CASSLENGNTIYF.